This T cell receptor beta chain is drawn from a study of CD4 T cells in relation to SARS-CoV-2 and coronaviruses. Unexposed donor CD4+ T cells date from about 2011-2018, before the COVID-19 pandemic. After about 11 days of culture, CD4+ T cells were isolated. On this clone itself: The antigen remains undetermined. This may come from a read error, since a much larger clone is one base off.

The CDR3 runs to 12 residues. With 5 bases removed from V and 3 bases from J, the gap between germline ends came to 6 bases. Germline CDR1 SNHLY, CDR2 FYNNEI. The method was immunoSEQ multiplex PCR; TCRdb's version includes in-frame clones alone and lacks a portion of them. Among tens of thousands of clones listed, 70% to 80% were seen once. The sequencing sample was made of CD4+ T cells from PBMCs, cultured in vitro. The V call is TRBV2, the J call TRBJ2-3; no clear D gene. This clonotype originated in a human donor in good health. The CDR3, as DNA: TGTGCCAGCAGTTTAGAAACAGATACGCAGTATTTT. The encoded protein is CASSLETDTQYF.